This TCR beta chain was recorded in a study of cytomegalovirus exposure and HLA in healthy donors. This CDR3 has 15 residues. Trimming shortened V by 4 bases and J by 4 bases, and 14 bases separated the two germline ends. The V gene's germline CDR1 is MDHEN and CDR2 SYDVKM. Measured with immunoSEQ multiplex PCR; TCRdb has only the in-frame clones, and not every one. The top ten clones hold 13% of a sample with 190,000 or so clones, 80% to 90% of them seen once. This receptor was identified in a woman under 40 in good health and CMV-seropositive. V gene TRBV28 combines with J gene TRBJ2-1, with D perhaps matching TRBD1 (5 bases). The sample was PBMCs. In nucleotides, the CDR3 is TGTGCCAGCAGTTACCCCCTCGACAGTTACAATGAGCAGTTCTTC. As protein: CASSYPLDSYNEQFF.